This TCR beta chain stems from a study of cytomegalovirus exposure and HLA in healthy donors. In the PCR, 60 Vbeta and 13 Jbeta primers were used. The repertoire was sequenced with immunoSEQ multiplex PCR; TCRdb's copy has only in-frame clones and lacks some. The table lists approximately 190,000 clones, 65% to 85% of them singletons. This clone was detected once. Germline assignment: CDR1 SGHRS and CDR2 YFSETQ. The CDR3 totals 15 residues. Between the trimmed V and J ends, which lost 3 bases and 4 bases, there was a span of 16 bases. The sample was PBMCs. This sequence was found in a man in his forties in good health and CMV-seropositive. The genes are TRBV5-1 and TRBJ1-1; D remains ambiguous. DNA for the CDR3: TGCGCCAGCAGCTCAATCGGAGGTCTCGGCACTGAAGCTTTCTTT. This encodes CASSSIGGLGTEAFF.